The T cell receptor beta chain under discussion was sequenced for a study of cytomegalovirus exposure and HLA in healthy donors. CDR1 PRHDT and CDR2 FYEKMQ come from the germline V gene (reference sequence). Trimming stripped 5 bases from V and 8 bases from J, with 15 bases between. The CDR3 has 13 amino acids. Produced via immunoSEQ multiplex PCR; TCRdb's table is partial and in-frame only. The sample lists about 120,000 clones, roughly 89% occurring once. This clonotype was sampled from a woman younger than 35 in good health and CMV-seronegative. The specimen was PBMCs. The chain is built from TRBV13 and TRBJ1-2, with D possibly matching TRBD1 (6 bases). CDR3 residues: CASSHRKRGGYTF. The CDR3 DNA follows: TGTGCCAGCAGCCATCGTAAAAGGGGGGGCTACACCTTC.